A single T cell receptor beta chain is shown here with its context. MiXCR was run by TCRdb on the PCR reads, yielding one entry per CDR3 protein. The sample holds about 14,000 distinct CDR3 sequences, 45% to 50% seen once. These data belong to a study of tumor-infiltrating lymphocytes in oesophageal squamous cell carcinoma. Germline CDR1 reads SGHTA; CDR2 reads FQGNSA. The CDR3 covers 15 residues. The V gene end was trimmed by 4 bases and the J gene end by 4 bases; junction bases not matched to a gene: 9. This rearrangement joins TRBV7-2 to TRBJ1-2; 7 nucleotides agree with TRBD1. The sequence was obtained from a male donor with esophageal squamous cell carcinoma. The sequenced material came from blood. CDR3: CASSSRNRGGYGYTF. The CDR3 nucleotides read TGTGCCAGCAGCTCCAGGAACAGGGGTGGCTATGGCTACACCTTC.